The entry below gives a single T cell receptor beta chain sequence along with its context. This CDR3 has 15 residues. Germline V lookup: CDR1 KGHSH, CDR2 LQKENI. Germline trimming cut 3 bases from V and 5 bases from J; bases unmatched to any gene: 6. The repertoire was sequenced with immunoSEQ multiplex PCR; TCRdb's copy has only in-frame clones and lacks some. The sample holds about 43,000 clones, around 77% seen once. The data were obtained in a study of memory CD4+ T cells and cytomegalovirus serostatus. The wider study: Healthy Belgian adult donors included about nine CMV-positive and 24 CMV-negative people.

Single viable CD3+CD4+CD8-CD45RO+ cells were sorted as the memory CD4+ T cells. This TCR derives from an adult in good health and CMV-seronegative. This rearrangement joins TRBV18 to TRBJ1-5; 8 positions agree with TRBD1. The sample was memory CD4+ T cells from blood. This chain's CDR3 is CASSPLQGADQPQHF. The CDR3 coding sequence is TGTGCCAGCTCACCCCTCCAGGGGGCGGATCAGCCCCAGCATTTT.